This is a list of T cell receptor beta chains from one sample in a study of monozygotic twins with inflammatory bowel disease. From the 5' RACE reads, TCRdb lists one entry per CDR3 protein and no DNA. Its table records more than 120,000 distinct CDR3 sequences. Sequencing was carried out using blood. These receptors all come from a human donor with ulcerative colitis or Crohn's disease, or a healthy co-twin of an affected twin (not recorded which). Both conserved end residues are part of each CDR3.

J,V,CDR3
TRBJ1-5,TRBV5-4,CASSFAGRNQPQHF
TRBJ2-2,TRBV6-1,CASKSGLANGELFF
TRBJ2-7,TRBV29-1,CSVDRGVGYEQYF
TRBJ2-3,TRBV6-2/TRBV6-3,CASSYGPSGPDTQYF
TRBJ1-1,TRBV5-1,CASSPGLFTEAFF
TRBJ2-7,TRBV5-4,CASSLGTALSYEQYF
TRBJ2-2,TRBV11-3,CASSLGQVRTGELFF
TRBJ2-1,TRBV4-2,CASSLQASTSPSYNEQFF
TRBJ2-1,TRBV13,CASSLLNNEQFF
TRBJ1-6,TRBV5-1,CASSLDPRHSYNSPLHF
TRBJ2-3,TRBV24-1,CATSAGGASTQYF
TRBJ1-1,TRBV12-3/TRBV12-4,CASRSRDPKATEAFF
TRBJ1-2,TRBV20-1,CSAREGSGYGYTF
TRBJ2-5,TRBV4-2,CASKVSGQTETQYF
TRBJ2-1,TRBV6-2/TRBV6-3,CASSYGNEQFF
TRBJ2-3,TRBV19,CASSIGTSVRTDTQYF
TRBJ2-5,TRBV20-1,CSARDQGTKTQYF
TRBJ2-3,TRBV5-1,CASSPGGLRDVVYF
TRBJ2-7,TRBV12-3/TRBV12-4,CASSFPGLIYEQYF
TRBJ1-1,TRBV9,CASSVNTGRLNKAFF
TRBJ1-2,TRBV12-3/TRBV12-4,CASTTRGGSRSGYTF
TRBJ2-7,TRBV7-9,CASSLDYRERYF
TRBJ2-5,TRBV5-4,CASSSGTRGQETQYF
TRBJ2-5,TRBV6-5,CASRDRGRETQYF